This T cell receptor (beta chain) comes out of a study of blood T cell repertoires in COVID-19. The wider study: Acute and convalescent COVID-19 specimens originated in the United States, Italy and Spain. Nucleic acid was either cDNA or gDNA, and it came from T cells, B-cell-depleted T cells, or PBMCs.

Germline assignment: CDR1 SNHLY and CDR2 FYNNEI. V lost 3 bases and J lost 13, with 15 bases in between. The CDR3 is made up of 12 amino acids. This clone appeared once. Authors' analysis steps: Scientists estimated how many nucleated cells there were by amplifying reference gene primers. Method: immunoSEQ multiplex PCR; TCRdb's copy keeps in-frame clones and lacks some. That table is the source of V, J and clone size, and D and trimming were worked out from the DNA. This table holds some 57,000 clones, nearly 90% found once. Sequenced material: peripheral blood. The sequence derives from a man aged 60 to 75 with active COVID-19. The rearrangement joins TRBV2 to TRBJ2-5; the D gene is possibly TRBD1 (5 bases). DNA of the CDR3: TGTGCCAGCAGTGAGTCCAACAGGAAATTGTACTTC. The encoded protein is CASSESNRKLYF.